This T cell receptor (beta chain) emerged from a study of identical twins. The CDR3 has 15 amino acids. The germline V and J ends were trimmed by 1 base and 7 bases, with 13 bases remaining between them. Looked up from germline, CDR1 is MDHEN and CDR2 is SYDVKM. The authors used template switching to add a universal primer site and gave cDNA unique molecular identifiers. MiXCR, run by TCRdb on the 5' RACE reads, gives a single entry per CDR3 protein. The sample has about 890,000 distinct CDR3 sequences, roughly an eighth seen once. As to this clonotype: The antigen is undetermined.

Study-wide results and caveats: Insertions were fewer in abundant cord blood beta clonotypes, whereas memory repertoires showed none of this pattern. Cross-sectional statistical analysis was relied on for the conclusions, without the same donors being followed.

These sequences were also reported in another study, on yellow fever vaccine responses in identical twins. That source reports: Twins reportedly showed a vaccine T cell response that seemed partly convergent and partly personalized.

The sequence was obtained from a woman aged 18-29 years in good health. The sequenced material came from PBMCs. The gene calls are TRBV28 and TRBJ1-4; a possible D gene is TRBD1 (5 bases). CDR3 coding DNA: TGTGCCAGCAGTTTATCCGGGGCGTTAGGTGAAAAACTGTTTTTT. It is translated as CASSLSGALGEKLFF.